A single sample is the source of the 32 T cell receptor beta chains below, sequenced in a study of monozygotic twins with inflammatory bowel disease. For each CDR3 protein, TCRdb gives one entry from its re-call of the 5' RACE reads, without DNA. In all, the sample yields some 450,000 distinct CDR3 sequences. The sequenced sample was blood. These receptors were obtained from a human donor with ulcerative colitis or Crohn's disease, or a healthy co-twin of an affected twin (not recorded which).

The chain links TRBV4-1 to TRBJ2-3; TCRdb calls TRBD2, which cannot be checked without DNA. Germline lookup yields CDR1 MGHRA and CDR2 YSYEKL. CDR3 size: 17 residues. This chain's CDR3 is CASSQEGTSGWGDTQYF.

The CDR3 loop reads CASSLGLAGGTYNEQFF. The chain combines TRBV5-1 with TRBJ2-1; TCRdb proposes TRBD2, but this gene call is untestable without DNA. The CDR3 runs to 17 residues. Germline lookup yields CDR1 SGHRS and CDR2 YFSETQ. Drawing the rest from reference TRBV5-1 and TRBJ2-1, the complete variable domain is KAGVTQTPRYLIKTRGQQVTLSCSPISGHRSVSWYQQTPGQGLQFLFEYFSETQRNKGNFPGRFSGRQFSNSRSEMNVSTLELGDSALYLCASSLGLAGGTYNEQFFGPGTRLTVL.

This rearrangement joins TRBV18 to TRBJ1-2; no DNA is available, so the TRBD1 call from TCRdb remains unchecked. The CDR3 is 18 residues long. Germline-derived CDR1 and CDR2 are KGHSH and LQKENI. CDR3 protein: CASSPPGTGGAGNYGYTF.

This rearrangement joins TRBV12-3 or TRBV12-4 to TRBJ1-2. CDR3 size: 15 residues. The CDR3 protein is CASSLGQLYGDDYTF.

V gene TRBV7-9 combines with J gene TRBJ1-4; TCRdb gives TRBD1 as the D gene, but with no DNA this cannot be confirmed. CDR3 length: 15 residues. Per the germline V gene, CDR1 is SEHNR and CDR2 is FQNEAQ (reference sequence). CDR3 loop: CASSHQQETNEKLFF.

This chain joins TRBV27 and TRBJ2-1; with no DNA, the TCRdb D assignment of TRBD2 cannot be verified. The CDR3 contains 18 residues. Germline loops: CDR1 MNHEY, CDR2 SMNVEV (reference sequence). CDR3 loop: CASSPGRSGTRSYNEQFF.

The V gene is TRBV7-3, the J gene TRBJ2-1; no DNA is available, so the TRBD1 call from TCRdb remains unchecked. The CDR3 consists of 15 residues. Germline V gene data show CDR1 as SGHTA and CDR2 as FQGTGA. CDR3 protein: CASSPMGQPSNEQFF. The full variable domain, rest sourced from reference TRBV7-3 and TRBJ2-1, is GAGVSQTPSNKVTEKGKYVELRCDPISGHTALYWYRQSLGQGPEFLIYFQGTGAADDSGLPNDRFFAVRPEGSVSTLKIQRTERGDSAVYLCASSPMGQPSNEQFFGPGTRLTVL.

This chain links TRBV7-9 with TRBJ2-1; TCRdb's D call of TRBD2 is untestable without DNA. The CDR3 runs to 15 residues. Germline lookup yields CDR1 SEHNR and CDR2 FQNEAQ (reference sequence). The CDR3 is CASRDVAGGGNEQFF.

The rearrangement joins TRBV5-1 to TRBJ2-3; TCRdb indicates TRBD2, and absent DNA this call remains unverified. In germline, CDR1 is SGHRS, CDR2 YFSETQ. CDR3 length equals 14 residues. The CDR3 spells CASSLDWEVQAQYF. Using reference TRBV5-1 and TRBJ2-3 for the parts outside the CDR3, the full variable domain is KAGVTQTPRYLIKTRGQQVTLSCSPISGHRSVSWYQQTPGQGLQFLFEYFSETQRNKGNFPGRFSGRQFSNSRSEMNVSTLELGDSALYLCASSLDWEVQAQYFGPGTRLTVL.

The genes are TRBV4-1 and TRBJ2-3. Germline V CDR1 and CDR2: MGHRA, YSYEKL. CDR3 size: 14 residues. CDR3 sequence reads: CASKQSSSTDTQYF.

This sequence joins TRBV5-5 and TRBJ2-2. This CDR3 is 14 amino acids long. Germline V gene lookup returns CDR1 SGHKS and CDR2 YYEKEE (reference sequence). CDR3 protein: CASYGKVNTGELFF.

V usage is TRBV28 and J usage is TRBJ1-2; TCRdb returns TRBD1, unconfirmable since there is no DNA. Germline CDR1 and CDR2: MDHEN and SYDVKM. The CDR3 runs 15 residues. The CDR3 is CASSLSMTGNYGYTF.

The chain joins TRBV20-1 to TRBJ2-7; TCRdb's D call, TRBD1, is unchecked because there is no DNA. Germline CDR1 is DFQATT and CDR2 is SNEGSKA (reference sequence). The CDR3 extends over 13 amino acids. The CDR3 sequence: CSASLGTPYEQYF.

V gene TRBV29-1 combines with J gene TRBJ2-3; as DNA is missing, the TRBD2 call by TCRdb cannot be tested. The CDR3 extends over 17 amino acids. Germline lookup yields CDR1 SQVTM and CDR2 ANQGSEA. The chain's CDR3 is CSVGASGIKGATDTQYF.

The CDR3 is CSVGGGESNQPQHF. The chain links TRBV29-1 to TRBJ1-5. Germline V gene sequence: CDR1 SQVTM, CDR2 ANQGSEA. The CDR3 consists of 14 residues.

The V and J genes are TRBV20-1 and TRBJ2-7; the D call from TCRdb, TRBD1, cannot be confirmed without DNA. CDR1 DFQATT and CDR2 SNEGSKA come from the germline V gene (reference sequence). The CDR3 contains 14 residues. The CDR3 loop reads CSARYPEGGDEQYF.

The chain is built from TRBV19 and TRBJ1-6; the TCRdb call, TRBD1, lacks DNA for checking. Germline-derived CDR1 and CDR2 are LNHDA and SQIVND (reference sequence). The CDR3 contains 15 residues. The CDR3 loop reads CASSGRDRGLSPLHF.

The chain combines TRBV20-1 with TRBJ2-2; TCRdb reports TRBD1, a call that lacks DNA to check it against. The CDR3 has 19 residues. CDR1 and CDR2 (germline): DFQATT, SNEGSKA (reference sequence). CDR3 sequence reads: CSARRFGTGVSTNTGELFF.

The chain is built from TRBV7-8 and TRBJ2-3; TCRdb outputs TRBD2, but without DNA this stays unchecked. In germline, CDR1 is SGHVS, CDR2 FQNEAQ. The CDR3 covers 15 residues. The CDR3 loop is CASSKREASTDTQYF.

The chain carries TRBV28 and TRBJ2-7; TCRdb returns TRBD2, unconfirmable since there is no DNA. There are 14 residues in the CDR3. Per germline, CDR1 MDHEN and CDR2 SYDVKM. CDR3 protein: CASSYTLAVYEQYF.

This rearrangement joins TRBV4-3 to TRBJ1-3. Germline V gives CDR1 LGHNA, CDR2 YSLEER. This CDR3 has 13 residues. CDR3 residues: CASSQDQGNTIYF.

The rearrangement joins TRBV10-3 to TRBJ2-1; the D call of TRBD1 rests on TCRdb alone, since no DNA is present to check it. CDR1 is ENHRY and CDR2 is SYGVKD in the germline V gene. The CDR3 runs 17 residues. This CDR3 reads CAISGQGQSGSYNEQFF.

V usage is TRBV4-3 and J usage is TRBJ2-7; lacking DNA, the TRBD1 call made by TCRdb goes unchecked. Germline values: CDR1 LGHNA, CDR2 YSLEER. There are 16 residues in the CDR3. CDR3 region: CASSQEVGKGFNEQYF.

The rearrangement uses TRBV20-1 and TRBJ1-4; TCRdb picks TRBD1, but there is no DNA to check that call. The CDR3 covers 15 residues. From germline, CDR1 is DFQATT and CDR2 SNEGSKA (reference sequence). The CDR3 sequence: CSARGPGTVNEKLFF.

The chain recombines TRBV5-6 with TRBJ2-1; TCRdb calls TRBD1, which cannot be checked without DNA. Germline loops: CDR1 SGHDT, CDR2 YYEEEE. This CDR3 is built from 12 residues. Here the CDR3 reads CASSLLPDEQFF.

The V and J genes are TRBV5-1 and TRBJ2-2; the D call from TCRdb, TRBD2, cannot be confirmed without DNA. The CDR3 runs to 17 residues. Germline assignment: CDR1 SGHRS and CDR2 YFSETQ. The CDR3: CASSWTGLAANTGELFF.

The V and J genes are TRBV18 and TRBJ2-1; TCRdb picks TRBD1, but there is no DNA to check that call. The length of the CDR3 is 16 residues. Germline V gene lookup returns CDR1 KGHSH and CDR2 LQKENI. CDR3 sequence: CASSPQQGAPANEQFF.

The chain links TRBV6-2 or TRBV6-3 to TRBJ2-3; lacking DNA, the TRBD1 call made by TCRdb goes unchecked. There are 16 residues in the CDR3. Per the germline V gene, CDR1 is MNHEY and CDR2 is SVGEGT. The CDR3: CASSYRGQVAIDTQYF.

This sequence joins TRBV25-1 and TRBJ2-1; TCRdb selects TRBD2, and the lack of DNA leaves this call unchecked. Germline V CDR1 and CDR2: MGHDK, SYGVNS. This CDR3 region has 14 residues. The CDR3 reads CASRQGPSYNEQFF.

This chain's CDR3 is CSANHNAGADTQYF. The V gene is TRBV20-1, the J gene TRBJ2-3. The CDR3 extends over 14 amino acids. Germline CDR1 is DFQATT and CDR2 is SNEGSKA (reference sequence).

V usage is TRBV7-2 and J usage is TRBJ1-1. CDR3 size: 15 residues. Germline loops: CDR1 SGHTA, CDR2 FQGNSA. This CDR3 is CASIRLGRRNTEAFF.

The gene calls are TRBV19 and TRBJ2-1; TCRdb selects TRBD2, and the lack of DNA leaves this call unchecked. The CDR3 contains 13 residues. Per germline, CDR1 LNHDA and CDR2 SQIVND (reference sequence). CDR3 amino acids: CASSIEAGEEQFF.